This entry describes one T cell receptor (beta chain). The antigen it binds to is not known. Per-base qualities were not stored, and no clone one base away is much larger. The data are from a study of cytomegalovirus exposure and HLA in healthy donors (TCRdb year 2017). Regarding the complete study: According to an earlier analysis of 587 of the donors, about 170 million T cells yielded over 90 million unique TCR beta sequences and 276 Gb of sequence data. An early release that covered about 600 HLA-typed donors contained approximately 320 gigabases of sequencing data and tens of millions of unique TCR sequences. Of the 350 to 450 genotyped donors, approximately 83% fell in the genetic ancestry cluster associated with self-reported Caucasian donors. The study aimed to test whether signatures of past pathogen exposure could be identified by cataloging public T cell receptors. The T cell repertoires of 666 subjects were profiled by immunosequencing and related to cytomegalovirus serostatus. In addition to the first cohort of 666 subjects, a separate validation cohort of some 120 different subjects was used. To predict cytomegalovirus infection status, the study combined high-throughput TCR immunosequencing, statistical association of individual TCRs with disease status, and machine learning. A later analysis re-examined previously published TCR beta repertoires from around 670 donors and added high-resolution HLA genotyping to investigate patterns of TCR occurrence. The later analysis used no new phenotypic data to find candidate immune exposures, relying instead on TCR beta sequences and their occurrence across donors. To decide whether each TCR beta V gene segment behaved as functional or pseudogenic, an earlier analysis of several hundred of the donors relied on high-throughput TCR beta sequencing. Donor age, sex, ethnicity and CMV serostatus were collected together with the repertoire data. A later genetic analysis took genome-wide SNP genotypes for about three fifths of the roughly 700 donors and used that subset as a discovery cohort. All discovery cohort repertoires had been generated on a single sequencing platform. HLA typing included class I and class II loci at four-digit resolution. The number of donors typed differed by locus, with roughly 629-640 for A, B, C, DRB1 and DQB1, 522 for DQA1, 606 for DPA1, and some 450 for DPB1. Roughly five DR-DQ haplotypes were treated as single units for association and clustering because of strong linkage in the cohort. Across about 380 genotyped donors of the cohort, an average of about 220,000 unique TCR beta nucleotide sequences per donor were sequenced, and roughly 20% of those sequences were non-productive. What the authors observed across the whole study: Compared with equally common non-associated chains, HLA-associated TCR beta chains in a later analysis were more clonally expanded and had lower generation probabilities. Strong co-occurrence of HLA alleles, especially DR and DQ, made assigning TCR associations to individual alleles difficult. A further reported finding was that TCR beta sequences accurately predicted the HLA-A and HLA-B alleles for most subjects in the first cohort. In an earlier analysis of 500 to 650 of the donors, most TCR beta V segments appeared in productive rearrangements about 87% or about 30% of the time, broadly matching IMGT annotations. The 87-base-pair reads could not distinguish some IMGT-functional V segments, including TRBV6-2 and TRBV6-3, so those segments were excluded. According to a later analysis, TCR association rates differed among HLA loci, with DRB1 alleles showing the most associated TCRs and HLA-C alleles showing the fewest. Sequencing depth was assumed to be roughly uniform across donors in the presence/absence analyses, though that assumption may not hold. Because counts were too low, fewer than 20 rarely observed V segments, including chromosome 9 orphons, were excluded from the earlier analysis of 587 of the donors. While some public TCRs were present in many individuals, most TCR sequences turned up only very rarely across donors. In this cohort, only TCR beta chains were sequenced, and detectable features were limited by the absence of alpha or paired-chain data. In the study, some 160 TCR beta chains were listed as associated with cytomegalovirus. According to a later analysis, parvovirus B19, influenza, CMV and Epstein-Barr virus appeared linked to several top co-occurrence clusters. Because HLA typing was unavailable for some donors at each locus, only the typed subset was used in association tests. A later genetic analysis associated a missense DCLRE1C variant with V-gene and J-gene trimming of TCR beta chains, and an independent cohort replicated the association. Correlated functional status among segregating V segments might reflect linkage disequilibrium, but an unknown experimental factor could not be ruled out. Specific HLA alleles were associated with roughly 16,000 TCR beta sequences at a false discovery rate of 0.05 in a later analysis. It was suggested by the authors that the approach could potentially be generalized to other disease states and immunological phenotypes. In vitro tests confirmed that a few of the cytomegalovirus-associated TCR beta chains recognize cytomegalovirus antigens. CMV serostatus was the only immune exposure information available for the cohort. The sequencing pipeline was judged likely to have produced a cluster of highly shared sequence variants as a technical artifact. According to a later analysis, most CMV-associated TCR beta chains appeared to be HLA-restricted, and the HLA associations seemed to be driven largely by CMV exposure. In a later genetic analysis, fewer N-insertions in productive TCRs were reported among donors in an Asian-associated ancestry cluster than the roughly 700-donor mean. Cytomegalovirus status was reported to be diagnosed by the classifier with high specificity and sensitivity in both the original and validation cohorts.

In total, 666 healthy bone marrow donors made up the cohort. All cohort members were sampled while nominally healthy, although unrecorded immune exposures were likely present. The donor was CMV seropositive and was included in the group of 250 to 300 seropositive cohort members. Every donor gave a peripheral blood sample, and the peripheral blood mononuclear cells from that sample were used for TCR beta sequencing. Genomic DNA was extracted from the blood cell samples with the Qiagen DNeasy Blood Extraction Kit. Library method: the immunoSEQ multiplex PCR assay. The multiplex PCR relied on a mix of 60 forward primers for TCR Vbeta segments and 13 reverse primers for TCR Jbeta segments. A multiplex PCR assay on genomic DNA amplified the CDR3 region of rearranged TCR beta genes. The amplified TCR beta libraries were sequenced on the Illumina HiSeq System as 87-base-pair reads. The study's own analysis went as follows. A later analysis counted tens of millions of unique TCR beta chains across the 500 to 850 repertoires, and 9.5 million to 11 million of these chains were shared by at least two donors. A nearest-neighbor algorithm error-corrected the raw reads and collapsed the reads into unique sequences, merging closely related sequences to remove PCR and sequencing errors. CDR3 sequences were aligned to IMGT reference sequences to assign V, D and J gene segments. For a sequence to be retained, a match of at least six nucleotides to both a V gene segment and a J gene segment was required. Rearrangements were classified as productive when the CDR3 lacked stop codons and remained in frame with V and J, and all other rearrangements were classified as non-productive. CDR3 was defined according to IMGT convention as the region running from the second conserved V-encoded cysteine to the conserved J-encoded phenylalanine. In an earlier analysis of more than 550 of the donors, sequences lacking an unambiguous match to a single V gene segment were excluded. An earlier analysis of some 610 of the donors called V segments functional above 56.7% productive rearrangements and segregating when the between-donor standard deviation exceeded 5%. To diagnose cytomegalovirus status from the catalog of TCR beta chain sequences, a statistical classification framework was built. A later analysis assigned V and J genes by comparing TCR nucleotide sequences with IMGT/GENE-DB human TR gene sequences. In a later analysis, CDR3 sequences and most-parsimonious VDJ recombination scenarios were assigned using the TCRdist pipeline. In a later analysis, each TCR beta chain was defined by its CDR3 amino acid sequence together with its V-gene family, and reads without a unique V-gene family were excluded. To address suspected cross-contamination and a sequencing artifact, a later analysis removed 450 to 700 highly shared, low-generation-probability nucleotide sequences. A later analysis calculated a clonal expansion index for each public chain from normalized within-repertoire ranks of inferred template counts. In a later analysis, generation probabilities were computed using a VDJ recombination model fitted to out-of-frame rearrangements, and the results were checked against IGoR. In a later analysis, TCR-TCR, TCR-HLA and TCR-CMV co-occurrence was scored with hypergeometric tests, and a repertoire-size bias correction was applied to TCR pairs. False discovery rates were estimated in a later analysis by permuting HLA or CMV assignments 20 times. In a later analysis, co-occurring TCRs were grouped using DBSCAN, and TCRdist sequence similarity was added for clustering within HLA-allele-positive subsets. Repertoires with fewer than 30,000 or more than 120,000 public chains, plus five repertoires with anomalous nucleotide sharing, were excluded from co-occurrence clustering. In its TCRdb copy, this immuneACCESS table keeps in-frame sequences only and misses some clones. Where compared with another copy, unresolved V genes explain less than half of these, and the others have no known cause. V and J calls and clone size come straight from that table; D and trimming were deduced from the DNA. The sample yields about 130,000 clones; 80% to 90% were counted once. The ten largest clones capture 5.5% to 7.5% of the sample.

The CDR3, from cysteine to phenylalanine, totals 13 residues. Only the CDR3 part of the read is kept: 39 bases, read in frame from the first base. A distance of 4 bases separates the germline ends of V and J, which lose 1 base and 3 bases respectively. Looking up the germline V gene (reference sequence) yields CDR1 SGHNT and CDR2 YYREEE. The chain employs TRBV5-4 and TRBJ2-2; the D gene assignment is ambiguous. This receptor was obtained from a woman aged 35 to 49 in good health and CMV-seropositive. Specimen: PBMCs. CDR3 region: CASSLIDTGELFF. In nucleotide form, the sequence is TGTGCCAGCAGCTTGATCGACACCGGGGAGCTGTTTTTT. Outside the CDR3, residues come from the reference TRBV5-4 and TRBJ2-2 proteins, so the full variable domain is: ETGVTQSPTHLIKTRGQQVTLRCSSQSGHNTVSWYQQALGQGPQFIFQYYREEENGRGNFPPRFSGLQFPNYSSELNVNALELDDSALYLCASSLIDTGELFFGEGSRLTVL.